These 2 T cell receptor beta chains were all obtained from the same sample, sequenced in a study of blood T cells in healthy people across ages (dated by TCRdb to about 2015). Library creation used 5' RACE. TCRdb shows the sequencer as Illumina HiSeq 2500. The second PCR ran for about 7 to 11 cycles and used a J-beta primer mix along with a sample-barcoded 5' primer. TCRdb redid the processing of the public reads, applying fastp at Q25 and MiXCR, and retained in-frame beta chains. Rows are combined by CDR3 protein, so each entry shows the most common genes and DNA. A total of around 670,000 distinct CDR3 sequences appear in this sample, less than 35% of them only once. The ten largest clones capture around a sixth of the sample. The sequencing input was blood. These receptors all come from a woman over 75 in good health.

This clonotype was seen a single time. The chain couples TRBV10-3 to TRBJ2-5; TRBD1 agrees at 8 bases. Germline CDR1 reads ENHRY; CDR2 reads SYGVKD. The CDR3 loop spans 15 amino acids. After removal of 10 bases from V and 4 bases from J, the junction contained 14 bases not matched to a gene. The CDR3 reads CASSLRQGLIETQYF. In nucleotides, the CDR3 is TGTGCCAGCAGCCTAAGACAGGGGTTAATAGAGACCCAGTACTTC.

V is TRBV4-2 and J is TRBJ2-2; 7 bases align to TRBD1. Germline V CDR1 and CDR2: LGHNA, YNFKEQ. This CDR3 is 17 amino acids long. V lost 4 bases, J lost 0 bases, and 8 bases stayed unmatched. This CDR3 reads CASSRSTGQTNTGELFF. The CDR3 nucleotides read TGTGCCAGCAGCCGGTCGACGGGACAGACGAACACCGGGGAGCTGTTTTTT.